These 12 T cell receptor beta chains share one sample of origin, sequenced in a study of identical twins. TCRdb fed the 5' RACE reads into MiXCR, producing one record per CDR3 protein. The table lists roughly 1,500,000 distinct CDR3 sequences, under 35% of them singletons, with 0.25% to 0.3% in the top ten. The sample consisted of cord blood. The source is a newborn girl in good health.

This clonotype has a count of ten or more. In DNA form, the CDR3 reads TGCGCCAGCAGCTTCACAGGCTCCACAGATACGCAGTATTTT. This translates into CASSFTGSTDTQYF. This chain uses TRBV5-1 with TRBJ2-3; D perhaps matches TRBD1 (5 bases). V shed 2 bases and J shed 2 bases, with 9 bases lying between them. The CDR3 is made up of 14 amino acids. Germline CDR1 SGHRS, CDR2 YFSETQ.

The chain uses TRBV3-1 and TRBJ2-7, with D tentatively TRBD1 or TRBD2 (5 bases each). V was trimmed by 8 bases and J by 2 bases, leaving 16 bases between them. The germline V gene has CDR1 LGHDT and CDR2 YNNKEL (reference sequence). The CDR3 runs 14 residues. CDR3 loop: CASCERGTPYEQYF. For the CDR3, the DNA is TGTGCCAGCTGCGAAAGAGGGACCCCCTACGAGCAGTACTTC.

There are a few counts of this clonotype. The rearrangement joins TRBV27 to TRBJ1-2; TRBD1 agrees at 8 bases. Trimming cost V 2 bases and J 1 base; bases outside gene matches: 3. CDR3 length: 15 amino acids. The germline V gene encodes CDR1 MNHEY and CDR2 SMNVEV (reference sequence). DNA of the CDR3: TGTGCCAGCAGTTTAGGACAGGGCTTTAACTATGGCTACACCTTC. Translation: CASSLGQGFNYGYTF.

V gene TRBV5-6 combines with J gene TRBJ1-1; a weak D match, TRBD1 (6 bases). V shed 3 bases and J shed 3 bases, with 15 bases lying between them. Germline loops: CDR1 SGHDT, CDR2 YYEEEE. The CDR3 is 15 residues long. CDR3 amino acids: CASSSNRVGDTEAFF. Here the CDR3 DNA reads TGTGCCAGCAGCTCGAACAGGGTGGGTGACACTGAAGCTTTCTTT.

As to this clonotype: Germline is not matched at one junction end, which may reflect a read error. The chain is built from TRBV4-2 and TRBJ1-2; D gene uncertain. The CDR3 has 13 amino acids. From germline, CDR1 is LGHNA and CDR2 YNFKEQ. As DNA, the CDR3 is TGTGCCAGCGGCCAAGATGGACCCTATGGCTACACCTTC. Translated, it gives CASGQDGPYGYTF.

This chain links TRBV3-1 with TRBJ1-2, with D possibly matching TRBD1 (6 bases). V lost 4 bases, J lost 6 bases, and 27 bases lay in between. Germline-derived CDR1 and CDR2 are LGHDT and YNNKEL (reference sequence). CDR3 length equals 18 residues. The CDR3 nucleotides read TGTGCCAGCAGCCCGTTCGCGGGGGGCCGGACTACGACGAATGGCTACACCTTC. Protein product: CASSPFAGGRTTTNGYTF. Full variable domain (remainder filled in from reference TRBV3-1 and TRBJ1-2): DTAVSQTPKYLVTQMGNDKSIKCEQNLGHDTMYWYKQDSKKFLKIMFSYNNKELIINETVPNRFSPKSPDKAHLNLHINSLELGDSAVYFCASSPFAGGRTTTNGYTFGSGTRLTVV.

Concerning this clonotype itself: Its ends do not fully match the called genes, so a read error is possible. The chain combines TRBV12-3 or TRBV12-4 with TRBJ2-2, with TRBD2 identical over 12 bases. The CDR3 totals 16 residues. This CDR3 reads CASSGARLAGAGELFF. As DNA, the CDR3 is TGTGCTAGCAGTGGGGCTAGACTAGCGGGAGCCGGGGAGCTGTTTTTT.

In its sample, this clonotype was seen a few times. The genes are TRBV3-1 and TRBJ2-5; 10 positions match TRBD2. Germline loops: CDR1 LGHDT, CDR2 YNNKEL (reference sequence). V trimming: 0 bases; J trimming: 5 bases; junction bases outside the gene matches: 9. This CDR3 has 17 amino acids. This chain's CDR3 is CASSQDSSGRLGETQYF. DNA for the CDR3: TGTGCCAGCAGCCAAGATTCTAGCGGGAGACTCGGTGAGACCCAGTACTTC.

The genes are TRBV4-2 and TRBJ1-1, with 11 positions matching TRBD1. CDR3 length: 17 amino acids. Germline trimming cut 6 bases from V and 2 bases from J; bases unmatched to any gene: 11. Germline values: CDR1 LGHNA, CDR2 YNFKEQ. The chain's CDR3 is CASRTRTGGLGNTEAFF. The CDR3 DNA follows: TGTGCCAGCAGGACACGGACAGGGGGCCTTGGAAACACTGAAGCTTTCTTT.

The rearrangement links TRBV29-1 to TRBJ2-7; D is perhaps TRBD2 (5 bases). This CDR3 region has 13 residues. Trimming removed 7 bases from V and 7 bases from J, with 20 bases in between. Germline CDR1 and CDR2: SQVTM and ANQGSEA. The CDR3 region has the DNA TGCAGCGCCCTACTAGATACAATTGGTGAGCAGTACTTC. Its protein is CSALLDTIGEQYF.

The gene calls are TRBV4-1 and TRBJ2-5; 7 positions match TRBD2. The end of the DNA is better explained by TRBJ2-7, so the J call may be wrong. The V gene's germline CDR1 is MGHRA and CDR2 YSYEKL. This CDR3 is built from 15 residues. CDR3 in amino acids: CASSPGLESRYEQYF. The CDR3 nucleotides read TGCGCCAGCAGCCCTGGACTAGAATCTAGGTACGAGCAGTACTTC.

Comment on this clonotype: A much more abundant neighbour one base away suggests this may be a read error. The chain couples TRBV20-1 to TRBJ2-7, with D uncertain. CDR1 and CDR2 (germline): DFQATT, SNEGSKA (reference sequence). Trimming stripped 0 bases from V and 7 bases from J, with 7 bases between. This CDR3 is 11 amino acids long. The CDR3 spells CSARDLNEQYF. CDR3 DNA sequence: TGCAGTGCTAGAGATCTCAATGAGCAGTACTTC.